This T cell receptor (beta chain) was retrieved from a study of blood T cell repertoires in COVID-19. From germline, CDR1 is MNHEY and CDR2 SVGAGI. V lost 0 bases and J lost 4, with 9 bases in between. The CDR3 consists of 14 residues. In the study's own analysis: For nucleated cells, counts were estimated from reference gene primer amplification. Sequenced by immunoSEQ multiplex PCR; TCRdb stores in-frame clones only, minus some. V, J and clone size are taken as reported in that table, and D and trimming were inferred from the DNA itself. The sample yields thousands of clones, roughly 90% seen once. Sequences were obtained from peripheral blood. This clonotype originated in a human donor with active COVID-19. The donor label of this sample is uncertain. The chain employs TRBV6-5 and TRBJ1-1; possibly TRBD1 for D (5 bases). Here the CDR3 DNA reads TGTGCCAGCAGTTACTCGACAGTTAGCACTGAAGCTTTCTTT. Its protein product is CASSYSTVSTEAFF.